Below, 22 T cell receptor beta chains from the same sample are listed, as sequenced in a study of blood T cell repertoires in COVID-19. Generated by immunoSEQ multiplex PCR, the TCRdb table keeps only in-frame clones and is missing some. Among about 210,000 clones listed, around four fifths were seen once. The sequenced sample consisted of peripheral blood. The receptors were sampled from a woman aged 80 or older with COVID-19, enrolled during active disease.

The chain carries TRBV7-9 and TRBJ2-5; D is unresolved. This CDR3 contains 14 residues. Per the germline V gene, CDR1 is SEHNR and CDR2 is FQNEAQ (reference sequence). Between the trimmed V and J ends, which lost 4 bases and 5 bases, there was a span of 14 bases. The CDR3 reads CASSSVVLRETQYF. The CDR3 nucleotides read TGTGCCAGCAGCTCGGTAGTCCTCCGGGAGACCCAGTACTTC.

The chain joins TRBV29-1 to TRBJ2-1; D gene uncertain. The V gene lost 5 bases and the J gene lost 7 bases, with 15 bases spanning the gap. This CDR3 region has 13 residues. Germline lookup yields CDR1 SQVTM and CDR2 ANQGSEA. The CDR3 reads CSVNSLMKNEQFF. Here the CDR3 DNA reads TGCAGCGTTAACAGCCTCATGAAGAATGAGCAGTTCTTC.

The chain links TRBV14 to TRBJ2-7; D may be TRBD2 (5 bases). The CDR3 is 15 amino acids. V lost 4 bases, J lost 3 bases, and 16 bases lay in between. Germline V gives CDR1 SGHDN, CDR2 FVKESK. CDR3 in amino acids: CASSPLGNQHYEQYV. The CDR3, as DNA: TGTGCCAGCAGCCCCCTCGGGAACCAACACTACGAGCAGTACGTC.

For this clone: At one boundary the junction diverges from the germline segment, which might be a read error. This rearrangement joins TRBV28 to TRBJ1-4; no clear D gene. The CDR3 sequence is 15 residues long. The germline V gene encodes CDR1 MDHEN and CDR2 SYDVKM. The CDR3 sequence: CASNLPQETNEKLFF. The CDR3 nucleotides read TGTGCCAGCAATTTACCCCAAGAGACTAATGAAAAACTGTTTTTT.

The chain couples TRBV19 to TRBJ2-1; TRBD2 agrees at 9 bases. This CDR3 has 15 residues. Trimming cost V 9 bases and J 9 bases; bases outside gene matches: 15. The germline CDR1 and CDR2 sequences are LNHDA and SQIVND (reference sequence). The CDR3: CASRRAGGQQTEQFF. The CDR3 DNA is TGTGCCAGCCGACGGGCGGGGGGGCAGCAGACTGAGCAGTTCTTC.

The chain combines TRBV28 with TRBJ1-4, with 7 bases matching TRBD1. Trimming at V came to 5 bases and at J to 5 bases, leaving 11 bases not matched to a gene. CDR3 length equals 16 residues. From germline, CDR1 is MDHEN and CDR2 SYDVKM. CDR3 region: CASSQPGGKGNEKLFF. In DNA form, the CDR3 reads TGTGCCAGCAGTCAGCCAGGGGGGAAAGGGAATGAAAAACTGTTTTTT.

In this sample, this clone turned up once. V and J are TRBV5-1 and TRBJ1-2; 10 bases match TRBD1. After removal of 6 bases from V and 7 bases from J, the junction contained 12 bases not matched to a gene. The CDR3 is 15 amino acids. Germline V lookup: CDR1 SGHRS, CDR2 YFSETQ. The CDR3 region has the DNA TGCGCCAGCACCTCCCAAGGGACAGGGGCGTCTGGCTACACCTTC. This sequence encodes CASTSQGTGASGYTF. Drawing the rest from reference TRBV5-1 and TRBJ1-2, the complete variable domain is KAGVTQTPRYLIKTRGQQVTLSCSPISGHRSVSWYQQTPGQGLQFLFEYFSETQRNKGNFPGRFSGRQFSNSRSEMNVSTLELGDSALYLCASTSQGTGASGYTFGSGTRLTVV.

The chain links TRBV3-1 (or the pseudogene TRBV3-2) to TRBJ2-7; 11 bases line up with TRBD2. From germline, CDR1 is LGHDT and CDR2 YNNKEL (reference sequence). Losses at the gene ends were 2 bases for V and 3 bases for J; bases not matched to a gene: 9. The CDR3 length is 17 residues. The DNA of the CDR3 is TGTGCCAGCAGCCAACTCCCGGGGCTAGCGGGGGGCTACGAGCAGTACTTC. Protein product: CASSQLPGLAGGYEQYF.

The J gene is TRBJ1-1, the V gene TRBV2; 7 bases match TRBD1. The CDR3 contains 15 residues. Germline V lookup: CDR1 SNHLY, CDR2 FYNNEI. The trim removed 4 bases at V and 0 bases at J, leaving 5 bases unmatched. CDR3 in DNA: TGTGCCAGCAGTGGACAGGGCGCTATGAACACTGAAGCTTTCTTT. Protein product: CASSGQGAMNTEAFF.

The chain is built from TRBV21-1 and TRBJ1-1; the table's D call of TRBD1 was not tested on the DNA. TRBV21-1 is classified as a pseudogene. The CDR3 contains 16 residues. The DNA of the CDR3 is TGTGCCAGCAGCCCCCGGGACAGGGAGATAAGAACTGAAGCTTTCTTT. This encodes CASSPRDREIRTEAFF.

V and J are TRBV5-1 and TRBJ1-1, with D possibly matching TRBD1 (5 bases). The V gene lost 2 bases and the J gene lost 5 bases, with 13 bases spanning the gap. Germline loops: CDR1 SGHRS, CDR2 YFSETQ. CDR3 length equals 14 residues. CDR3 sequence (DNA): TGCGCCAGCAGCTTCTGGGGGAGGGAAACTGAAGCTTTCTTT. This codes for CASSFWGRETEAFF.

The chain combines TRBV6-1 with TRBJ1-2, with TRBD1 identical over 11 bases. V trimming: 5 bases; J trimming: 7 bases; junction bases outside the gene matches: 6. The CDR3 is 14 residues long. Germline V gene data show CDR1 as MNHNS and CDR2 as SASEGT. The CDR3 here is CASSLPGTGGGYTF. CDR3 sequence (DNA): TGTGCCAGCAGTCTCCCCGGGACAGGGGGTGGCTACACCTTC.

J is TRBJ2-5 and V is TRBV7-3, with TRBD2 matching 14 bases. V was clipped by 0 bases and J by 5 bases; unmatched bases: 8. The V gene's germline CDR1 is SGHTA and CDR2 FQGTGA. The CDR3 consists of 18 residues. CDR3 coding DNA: TGTGCCAGCAGCTTAACCGGGACTAGCGGGGGTGGCCGGGAGACCCAGTACTTC. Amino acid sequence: CASSLTGTSGGGRETQYF.

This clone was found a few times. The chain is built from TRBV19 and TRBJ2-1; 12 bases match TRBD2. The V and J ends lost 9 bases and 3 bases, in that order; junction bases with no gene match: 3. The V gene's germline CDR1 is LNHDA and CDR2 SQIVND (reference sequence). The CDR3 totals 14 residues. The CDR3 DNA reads TGTGCCAGGAGACTAGCGGGGGACTACAATGAGCAGTTCTTC. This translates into CARRLAGDYNEQFF.

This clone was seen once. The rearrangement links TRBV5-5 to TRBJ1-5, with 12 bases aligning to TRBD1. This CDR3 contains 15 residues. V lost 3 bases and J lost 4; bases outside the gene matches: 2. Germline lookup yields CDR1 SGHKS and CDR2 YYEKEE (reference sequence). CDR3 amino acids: CASSWGQGANQPQHF. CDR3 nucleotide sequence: TGTGCCAGCAGCTGGGGACAGGGGGCAAATCAGCCCCAGCATTTT.

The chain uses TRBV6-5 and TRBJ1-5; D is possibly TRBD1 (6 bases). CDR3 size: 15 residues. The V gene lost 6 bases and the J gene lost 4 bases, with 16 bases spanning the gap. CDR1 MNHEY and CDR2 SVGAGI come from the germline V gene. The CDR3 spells CASRKLRDKNQPQHF. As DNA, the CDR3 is TGTGCCAGCAGAAAACTCCGGGACAAAAATCAGCCCCAGCATTTT.

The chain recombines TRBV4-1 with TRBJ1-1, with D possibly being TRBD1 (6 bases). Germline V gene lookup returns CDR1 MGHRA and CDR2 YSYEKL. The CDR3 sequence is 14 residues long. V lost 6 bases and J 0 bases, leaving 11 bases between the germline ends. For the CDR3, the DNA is TGCGCCAGCAGTCCAGGGGTCTTGAACACTGAAGCTTTCTTT. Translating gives CASSPGVLNTEAFF.

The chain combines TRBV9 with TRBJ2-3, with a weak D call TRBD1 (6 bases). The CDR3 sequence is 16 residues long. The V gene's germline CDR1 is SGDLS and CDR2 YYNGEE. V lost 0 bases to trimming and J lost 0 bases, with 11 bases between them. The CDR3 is CASSVVPGQSTDTQYF. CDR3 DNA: TGTGCCAGCAGCGTAGTTCCGGGACAAAGCACAGATACGCAGTATTTT. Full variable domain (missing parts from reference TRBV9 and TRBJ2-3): DSGVTQTPKHLITATGQRVTLRCSPRSGDLSVYWYQQSLDQGLQFLIQYYNGEERAKGNILERFSAQQFPDLHSELNLSSLELGDSALYFCASSVVPGQSTDTQYFGPGTRLTVL.

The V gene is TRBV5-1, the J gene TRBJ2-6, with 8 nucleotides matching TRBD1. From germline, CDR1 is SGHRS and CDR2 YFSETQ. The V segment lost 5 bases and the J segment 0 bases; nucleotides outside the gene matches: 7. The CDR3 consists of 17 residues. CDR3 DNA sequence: TGCGCCAGCAGGATTACAGGGGGGAACTCTGGGGCCAACGTCCTGACTTTC. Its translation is CASRITGGNSGANVLTF.

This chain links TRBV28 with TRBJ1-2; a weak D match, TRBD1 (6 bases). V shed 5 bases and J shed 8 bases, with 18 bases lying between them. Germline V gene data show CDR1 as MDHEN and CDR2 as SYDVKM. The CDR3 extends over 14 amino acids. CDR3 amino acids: CASSPPGQPRGYTF. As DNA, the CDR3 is TGTGCCAGCAGTCCCCCGGGACAACCTAGGGGCTACACCTTC.

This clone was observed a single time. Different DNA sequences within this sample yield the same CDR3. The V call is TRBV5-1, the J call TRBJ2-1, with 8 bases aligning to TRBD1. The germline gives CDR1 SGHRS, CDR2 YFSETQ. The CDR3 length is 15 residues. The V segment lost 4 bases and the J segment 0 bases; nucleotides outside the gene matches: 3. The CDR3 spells CASSPTGGSYNEQFF. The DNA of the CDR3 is TGCGCCAGCAGCCCCACAGGGGGCTCCTACAATGAGCAGTTCTTC.

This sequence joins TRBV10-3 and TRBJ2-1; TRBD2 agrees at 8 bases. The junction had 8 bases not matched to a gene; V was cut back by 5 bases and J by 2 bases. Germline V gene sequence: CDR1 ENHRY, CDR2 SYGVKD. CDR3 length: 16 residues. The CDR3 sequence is CAISPGGYTPYNEQFF. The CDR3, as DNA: TGTGCCATCAGTCCGGGGGGGTATACGCCCTACAATGAGCAGTTCTTC.